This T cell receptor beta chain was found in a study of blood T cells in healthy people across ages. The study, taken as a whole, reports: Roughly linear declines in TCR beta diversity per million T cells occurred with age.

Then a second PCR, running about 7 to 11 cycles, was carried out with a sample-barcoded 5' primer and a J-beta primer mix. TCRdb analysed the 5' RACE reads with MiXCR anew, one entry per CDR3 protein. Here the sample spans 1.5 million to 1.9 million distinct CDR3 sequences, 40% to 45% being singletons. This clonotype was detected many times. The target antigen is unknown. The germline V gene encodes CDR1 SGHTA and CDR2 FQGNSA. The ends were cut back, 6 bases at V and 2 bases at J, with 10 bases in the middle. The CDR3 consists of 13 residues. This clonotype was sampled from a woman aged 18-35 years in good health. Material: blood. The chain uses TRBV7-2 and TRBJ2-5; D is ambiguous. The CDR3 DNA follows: TGTGCCAGCAGTTTGAGCAGACAAGAGACCCAGTACTTC. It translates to CASSLSRQETQYF.